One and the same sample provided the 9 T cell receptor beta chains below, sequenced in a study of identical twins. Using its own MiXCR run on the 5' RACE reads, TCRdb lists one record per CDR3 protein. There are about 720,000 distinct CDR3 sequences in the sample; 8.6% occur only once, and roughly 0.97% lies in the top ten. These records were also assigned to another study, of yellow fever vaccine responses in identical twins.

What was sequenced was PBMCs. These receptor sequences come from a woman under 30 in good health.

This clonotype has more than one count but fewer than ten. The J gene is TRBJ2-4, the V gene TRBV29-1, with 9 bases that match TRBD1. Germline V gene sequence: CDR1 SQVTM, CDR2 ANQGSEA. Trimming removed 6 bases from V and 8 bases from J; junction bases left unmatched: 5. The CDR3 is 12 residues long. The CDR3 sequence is CSVRDREDIQYF. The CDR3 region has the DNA TGCAGCGTCCGGGACAGGGAGGACATTCAGTACTTC.

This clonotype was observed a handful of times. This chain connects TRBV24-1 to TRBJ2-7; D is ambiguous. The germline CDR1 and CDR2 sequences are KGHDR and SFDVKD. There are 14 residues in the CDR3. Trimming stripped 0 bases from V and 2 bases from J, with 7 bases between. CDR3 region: CATSDLQDPYEQYF. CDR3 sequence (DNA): TGTGCCACCAGTGATTTGCAGGACCCCTACGAGCAGTACTTC.

The CDR3 is CASSPVQYQETQYF. As DNA, the CDR3 is TGTGCCAGCAGCCCAGTCCAGTACCAAGAGACCCAGTACTTC. The chain carries TRBV7-9 and TRBJ2-5, with unresolved D. Germline V gives CDR1 SEHNR, CDR2 FQNEAQ (reference sequence). The V and J ends lost 5 bases and 0 bases respectively, with 10 bases between them. This CDR3 is built from 14 residues. Full variable domain (rest looked up from reference TRBV7-9 and TRBJ2-5): DTGVSQNPRHKITKRGQNVTFRCDPISEHNRLYWYRQTLGQGPEFLTYFQNEAQLEKSRLLSDRFSAERPKGSFSTLEIQRTEQGDSAMYLCASSPVQYQETQYFGPGTRLLVL.

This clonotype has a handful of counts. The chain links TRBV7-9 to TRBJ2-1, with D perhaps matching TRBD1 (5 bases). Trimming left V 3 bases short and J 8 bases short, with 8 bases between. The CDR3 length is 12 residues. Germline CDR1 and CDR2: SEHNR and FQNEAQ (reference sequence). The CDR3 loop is CASSFDSYEQFF. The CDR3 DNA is TGTGCCAGCAGCTTCGACAGCTATGAGCAGTTCTTC.

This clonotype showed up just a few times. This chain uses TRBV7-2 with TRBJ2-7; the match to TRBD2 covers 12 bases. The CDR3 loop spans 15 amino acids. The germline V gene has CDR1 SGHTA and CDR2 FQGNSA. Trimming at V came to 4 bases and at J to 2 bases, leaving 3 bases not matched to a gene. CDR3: CASSSLAGGTYEQYF. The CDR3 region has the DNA TGTGCCAGCAGCTCACTAGCGGGGGGAACCTACGAGCAGTACTTC.

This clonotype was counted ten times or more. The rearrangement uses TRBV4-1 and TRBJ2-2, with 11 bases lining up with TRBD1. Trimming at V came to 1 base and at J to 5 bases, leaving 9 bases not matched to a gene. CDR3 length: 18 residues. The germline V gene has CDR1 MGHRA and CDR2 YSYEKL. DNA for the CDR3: TGCGCCAGCAGCCAAGTTTTTCCCGGGACAGGGGGGACCGGGGAGCTGTTTTTT. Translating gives CASSQVFPGTGGTGELFF.

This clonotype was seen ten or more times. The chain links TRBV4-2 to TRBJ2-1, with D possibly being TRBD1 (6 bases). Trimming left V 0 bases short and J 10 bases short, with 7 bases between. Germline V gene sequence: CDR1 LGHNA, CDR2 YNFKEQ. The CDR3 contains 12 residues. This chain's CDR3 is CASSQEGGEQFF. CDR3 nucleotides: TGTGCCAGCAGCCAAGAAGGGGGAGAGCAGTTCTTC.

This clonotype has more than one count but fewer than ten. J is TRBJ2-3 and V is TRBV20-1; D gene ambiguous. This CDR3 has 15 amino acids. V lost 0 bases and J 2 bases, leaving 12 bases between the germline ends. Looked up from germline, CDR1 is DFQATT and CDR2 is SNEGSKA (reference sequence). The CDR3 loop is CSARDNAGYTDTQYF. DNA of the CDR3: TGCAGTGCTAGAGATAATGCAGGCTACACAGATACGCAGTATTTT.

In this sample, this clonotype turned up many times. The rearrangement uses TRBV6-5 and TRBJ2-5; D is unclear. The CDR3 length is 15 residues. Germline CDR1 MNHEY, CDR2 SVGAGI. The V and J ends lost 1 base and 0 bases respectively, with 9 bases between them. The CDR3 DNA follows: TGTGCCAGCAGTTACTTCGTTGGCAACCAAGAGACCCAGTACTTC. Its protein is CASSYFVGNQETQYF.